This TCR beta chain comes out of a study of shared clonotypes between healthy human individuals (dated by TCRdb to about 2020). Regarding the complete study: Three men and a couple of women, aged 18 to 49 years, made up the cohort. Per donor, leukapheresis produced somewhere between about 0.94 and 9.5 billion PBMCs. The study deeply sequenced blood TCR repertoires of about 5 healthy adults to estimate repertoire size and the extent of clonotype sharing between individuals. Per donor, three plates each were used for CD4 naive and CD4 memory, two for CD8 naive, and one for CD8 memory. To increase sequencing depth and limit assay-specific biases, TCR repertoire library preparation and sequencing were carried out by different laboratories using diverse techniques.

TCR CDR3 regions were amplified from genomic DNA by multiplex PCR using the deep immunoSEQ assay. Extracted genomic DNA from each cell subset was spread evenly across all wells of several immunoSEQ 96-well plates, with each plate serving as a replicate. For sorted subsets, about 200 ng genomic DNA, equal to 25,000 to 35,000 T cell genomes, was loaded into each replicate PCR. Purified libraries were quantified with a Qubit 3.0 fluorometer, sized on a Bioanalyzer 2100, and re-quantified with the KAPA Library Quantification kit. A separate single-read 150-cycle Illumina NextSeq 550 flow cell was used to sequence each immunoSEQ 96-well plate. Processing in the source paper ran as follows. Because the immunoSEQ output included only junctional sequences and no quality scores, the filtering could not be the same as the filtering used for full-length reads. To assign V/J genes and CDR3, sequences were annotated using PyIR, a Python wrapper for IgBLAST v1.9, with IMGT germline references. Reads with weak V/J assignments (E-value above 1e-6), missing CDR3, stop codons, out-of-frame junctions, or ambiguous translated residues were removed. V3J clonotypes were defined as sequences sharing an identical inferred V gene, J gene, and CDR3 amino acid sequence. Percentage overlap between repertoires was computed as shared unique clonotypes divided by the size of the smaller repertoire. RTK rarefaction, the Chao1 estimator, and Recon v2.1 estimates of unobserved clonotypes were used to assess repertoire richness. OLGA was used to compute generation probabilities for all TCRbeta clonotypes that the gDNA method yielded from several donors. Here the immuneACCESS table is served through TCRdb, limited to in-frame sequences with V and J called. Missing clones are a known gap in these copies; in checked studies unresolved V genes cover under half, and the rest lacks a known reason. V, J and clone size reflect that table, while D and trimming were determined from the DNA. For this sample the table gives 950,000 to 1,100,000 clones, of which around four fifths were detected only once. About 1.4% of the sample is taken by the ten largest.

For this clone: No cognate antigen has been identified for it. The sample holds no much larger clone one base away, and base qualities are not on file.

Compared with germline, V lacks 2 bases and J lacks 4 bases; bases without a gene match: 6. The CDR3 has 16 amino acids, counting the end cysteine and phenylalanine. Just CDR3 DNA is preserved here, 48 bases in frame from base 1. CDR1 and CDR2, looked up from the germline V gene, are MNHNS and SASEGT. What the study reported, not specific to this receptor: Sampling was restricted to blood, and TCR repertoires in tissue are likely to differ from TCR repertoires in blood. Rarefaction of sorted-subset datasets indicated incomplete sequencing despite the large sequencing depth. Compared with non-shared clonotypes, clonotypes shared by all four sorted-subset donors had higher generation probabilities. The genetic and exposure-history diversity represented was limited by the small number of donors. Pairwise subsampling indicated that sequencing depth was expected to affect the degree of clonotype sharing among donors. Across a handful of donors, approximately 4.9% of naive CD4, over 3% of naive CD8, 2.3% of memory CD4, and around 0.4% of memory CD8 clonotypes were shared. Naive subsets generally had larger estimated clonotype richness than memory subsets did.

Donors were healthy HIV-negative adults with no recently reported acute infections or vaccinations. Every donor was a Caucasian adult residing in Nashville, Tennessee, USA. CD4+ T cells were enriched by magnetic negative selection; naive cells were then positively selected on CD45RA, and the negative fraction formed the memory subset. Blood was collected by leukapheresis, and PBMCs were isolated by Ficoll-Histopaque density gradient centrifugation and then cryopreserved in liquid nitrogen vapor phase. Analytical flow cytometry was used to check the purity and quantity of every magnetically sorted T cell population. Genomic DNA was isolated from each sorted fraction and quantified by UV absorbance on a Nanodrop 2000c.

Material: memory CD4+ T cells sorted from blood. In light of the paper, this sample's cell subset or site label describes: CD45RA-negative fraction. This receptor was identified in a young man in good health. The V and J genes are TRBV6-1 and TRBJ1-5; the junction holds 9 bases that match TRBD1. The CDR3 protein: CASSERWGQGNQPQHF. The nucleotide sequence reads as follows: TGTGCCAGCAGTGAAAGGTGGGGACAGGGTAATCAGCCCCAGCATTTT.